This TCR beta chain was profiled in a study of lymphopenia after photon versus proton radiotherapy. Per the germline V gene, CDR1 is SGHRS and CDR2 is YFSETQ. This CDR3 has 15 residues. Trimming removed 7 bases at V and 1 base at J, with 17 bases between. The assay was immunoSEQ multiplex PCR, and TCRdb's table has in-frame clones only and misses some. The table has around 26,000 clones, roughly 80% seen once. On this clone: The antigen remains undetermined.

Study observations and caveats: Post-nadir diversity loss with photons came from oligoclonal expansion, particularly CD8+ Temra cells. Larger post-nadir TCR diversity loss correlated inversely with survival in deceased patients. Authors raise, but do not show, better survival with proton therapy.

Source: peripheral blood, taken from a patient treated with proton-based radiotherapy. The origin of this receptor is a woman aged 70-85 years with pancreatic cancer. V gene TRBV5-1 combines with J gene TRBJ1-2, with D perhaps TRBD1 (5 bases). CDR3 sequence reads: CASELGDRNNYGYTF. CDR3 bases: TGCGCCAGCGAGCTGGGGGACCGAAATAACTATGGCTACACCTTC.